The rows below give T cell receptor beta chains drawn from one sample of a study of blood T cell repertoires in COVID-19. Some clones are missing from TCRdb's copy, which holds only in-frame ones; the method was immunoSEQ multiplex PCR. The sample includes roughly 190,000 clones, about 88% seen only once; the top ten take 3.5% to 4.5%. Sequencing was carried out using peripheral blood. These receptors all come from a human donor in a cohort sampled during active COVID-19. The CDR3 runs from the conserved cysteine through the conserved F or W. A D gene is named only where the DNA matches it firmly. Clone size appears in some rows only: once, few, many, or a class for an expanded clone.

v_call: TRBV24-1
clone_size: .
d_call: TRBD2
cdr3_length: 20
j_call: TRBJ2-1
cdr3_nt: TGTGCCACCAGTGATCCCAGAACCGGGACTAGCGGGAGGAGTGACAATGAGCAGTTCTTC
cdr3_aa: CATSDPRTGTSGRSDNEQFF

v_call: TRBV18
clone_size: .
d_call: TRBD2
cdr3_length: 14
j_call: TRBJ2-5
cdr3_nt: TGTGCCAGCTCATCTCAGGGCGGGGGAGAGACCCAGTACTTC
cdr3_aa: CASSSQGGGETQYF

v_call: TRBV3-1/TRBV3-2
clone_size: .
d_call: TRBD2
cdr3_length: 15
j_call: TRBJ2-7
cdr3_nt: TGTGCCAGCAGCCATACTAGCGGGGGATCCTACGAGCAGTACTTC
cdr3_aa: CASSHTSGGSYEQYF

v_call: TRBV6-5
clone_size: .
d_call: TRBD1
cdr3_length: 13
j_call: TRBJ1-2
cdr3_nt: TGTGCCAGCAGGACAGGGGTCAACTATGGCTACACCTTC
cdr3_aa: CASRTGVNYGYTF

v_call: TRBV7-2
clone_size: .
d_call: TRBD1
cdr3_length: 15
j_call: TRBJ2-2
cdr3_nt: TGTGCCAGCAGCCGGACAGGGCCGAACACCGGGGAGCTGTTTTTT
cdr3_aa: CASSRTGPNTGELFF

v_call: TRBV28
clone_size: .
d_call: TRBD1
cdr3_length: 14
j_call: TRBJ2-3
cdr3_nt: TGTGCCAGCAGTTTGGCAGGGGGCGCGTTTACGCAGTATTTT
cdr3_aa: CASSLAGGAFTQYF

v_call: TRBV3-1/TRBV3-2
clone_size: once
d_call: TRBD1
cdr3_length: 14
j_call: TRBJ1-1
cdr3_nt: TGTGCCAGCAGCCAAGCTCAGGGGGCCACTGAAGCTTTCTTT
cdr3_aa: CASSQAQGATEAFF

v_call: TRBV5-1
clone_size: .
d_call: .
cdr3_length: 16
j_call: TRBJ1-6
cdr3_nt: TGCGCCAGCAGCTCACTCCCCCCGGACAGAAATTCACCCCTCCACTTT
cdr3_aa: CASSSLPPDRNSPLHF

v_call: TRBV6-1
clone_size: .
d_call: TRBD1
cdr3_length: 14
j_call: TRBJ2-7
cdr3_nt: TGTGCCAGCAGTGAAGGAGGGGGCTGGTACGAGCAGTACTTC
cdr3_aa: CASSEGGGWYEQYF

v_call: TRBV24-1
clone_size: .
d_call: TRBD1
cdr3_length: 16
j_call: TRBJ2-1
cdr3_nt: TGTGCCACCAGTGACCAAGGGACAGGGAGCTGGGGTGAGCAGTTCTTC
cdr3_aa: CATSDQGTGSWGEQFF

v_call: TRBV25-1
clone_size: .
d_call: .
cdr3_length: 17
j_call: TRBJ1-4
cdr3_nt: TGTGCCAGCAGCTTTTTACGATCAGGCCTAACTAATGAAAAACTGTTTTTT
cdr3_aa: CASSFLRSGLTNEKLFF

v_call: TRBV24-1
clone_size: few
d_call: .
cdr3_length: 12
j_call: TRBJ2-5
cdr3_nt: TGTGCCACCAGTGGGGGGGAGGAGACCCAGTACTTC
cdr3_aa: CATSGGEETQYF

v_call: TRBV2
clone_size: .
d_call: .
cdr3_length: 12
j_call: TRBJ1-1
cdr3_nt: TGTGCCAGCAGTGACTGGAACACTGAAGCTTTCTTT
cdr3_aa: CASSDWNTEAFF

v_call: TRBV20-1
clone_size: .
d_call: .
cdr3_length: 14
j_call: TRBJ2-6
cdr3_nt: TGCAGTGCTAGTCTTCCCTCTGGGGCCAACGTCCTGACTTTC
cdr3_aa: CSASLPSGANVLTF

v_call: TRBV9
clone_size: .
d_call: .
cdr3_length: 14
j_call: TRBJ2-2
cdr3_nt: TGTGCCAGCAGCGTAGGTTTCCGGGTAGGGGAGCTGTTTTTT
cdr3_aa: CASSVGFRVGELFF

v_call: TRBV27
clone_size: .
d_call: TRBD1
cdr3_length: 17
j_call: TRBJ2-7
cdr3_nt: TGTGCCAGCAGTTTTGACAGGGGCAACCATCAATCCTACGAGCAGTACTTC
cdr3_aa: CASSFDRGNHQSYEQYF

v_call: TRBV9
clone_size: .
d_call: .
cdr3_length: 13
j_call: TRBJ1-5
cdr3_nt: TGTGCCAGCAGCGTTGCAGGGAATCAGCCCCAGCATTTT
cdr3_aa: CASSVAGNQPQHF

v_call: TRBV7-2
clone_size: .
d_call: .
cdr3_length: 13
j_call: TRBJ2-2
cdr3_nt: TGTGCCAGCAGCTTCCAGGCCACCGGGGAGCTGTTTTTT
cdr3_aa: CASSFQATGELFF

v_call: TRBV30
clone_size: once
d_call: .
cdr3_length: 12
j_call: TRBJ2-5
cdr3_nt: TGTGCCTGGAGTCTGTACCAAGAGACCCAGTACTTC
cdr3_aa: CAWSLYQETQYF

v_call: TRBV6-6
clone_size: few
d_call: TRBD1
cdr3_length: 15
j_call: TRBJ1-6
cdr3_nt: TGTGCCAGCAGCCCACCTCAGGGGGCAGGTTCACCCCTCCACTTT
cdr3_aa: CASSPPQGAGSPLHF

v_call: TRBV6-5
clone_size: .
d_call: .
cdr3_length: 15
j_call: TRBJ2-2
cdr3_nt: TGTGCCAGCAGTAGCCCGTCGGAGGGCGCCGGGGAGCTGTTTTTT
cdr3_aa: CASSSPSEGAGELFF

v_call: TRBV19
clone_size: .
d_call: TRBD1
cdr3_length: 16
j_call: TRBJ1-2
cdr3_nt: TGTGCCAGTAGTATTGTCGGGACAGGGTCAGGCTATGGCTACACCTTC
cdr3_aa: CASSIVGTGSGYGYTF

v_call: TRBV5-4
clone_size: .
d_call: .
cdr3_length: 14
j_call: TRBJ1-1
cdr3_nt: TGTGCCAGCAGCCTCGGGGGAGCGAACACTGAAGCTTTCTTT
cdr3_aa: CASSLGGANTEAFF

v_call: TRBV18
clone_size: once
d_call: .
cdr3_length: 16
j_call: TRBJ1-4
cdr3_nt: TGTGCCAGCTCACCCCACAGGCCCAGAGAAGGTGAAAAACTGTTTTTT
cdr3_aa: CASSPHRPREGEKLFF

v_call: TRBV9
clone_size: .
d_call: .
cdr3_length: 14
j_call: TRBJ1-2
cdr3_nt: TGTGCCAGCAGCTCACCGCCGGCTAACTATGGCTACACCTTC
cdr3_aa: CASSSPPANYGYTF

v_call: TRBV4-3
clone_size: .
d_call: TRBD1
cdr3_length: 15
j_call: TRBJ1-4
cdr3_nt: TGCGCCAGCAGCCAAGGGGACAGGGATAATGAAAAACTGTTTTTT
cdr3_aa: CASSQGDRDNEKLFF

v_call: TRBV7-6
clone_size: .
d_call: .
cdr3_length: 14
j_call: TRBJ1-1
cdr3_nt: TGTGCCAGCAGCTCATTTTCAGGCGGGGATGAAGCTTTCTTT
cdr3_aa: CASSSFSGGDEAFF

v_call: TRBV5-4
clone_size: .
d_call: .
cdr3_length: 17
j_call: TRBJ2-3
cdr3_nt: TGTGCCAGCAGCTCAATTCTACAGGGGGGGTACACAGATACGCAGTATTTT
cdr3_aa: CASSSILQGGYTDTQYF

v_call: TRBV25-1
clone_size: .
d_call: .
cdr3_length: 13
j_call: TRBJ2-5
cdr3_nt: TGTGCCAGCAGTCTAAACGAGCAAGAGACCCAGTACTTC
cdr3_aa: CASSLNEQETQYF

v_call: TRBV5-1
clone_size: .
d_call: TRBD1
cdr3_length: 15
j_call: TRBJ2-7
cdr3_nt: TGCGCCAGCAGCTCGGGCCCCCAGGGGGCGAGGGAGCAGTACTTC
cdr3_aa: CASSSGPQGAREQYF

v_call: TRBV6-5
clone_size: .
d_call: TRBD2
cdr3_length: 15
j_call: TRBJ2-2
cdr3_nt: TGTGCCAGCAGTTCGGGGACTAGCGACACCGGGGAGCTGTTTTTT
cdr3_aa: CASSSGTSDTGELFF

v_call: TRBV3-1/TRBV3-2
clone_size: .
d_call: .
cdr3_length: 16
j_call: TRBJ2-2
cdr3_nt: TGTGCCAGCAGCCAAAGCGGGTGGAAAAACACCGGGGAGCTGTTTTTT
cdr3_aa: CASSQSGWKNTGELFF

v_call: TRBV6-1
clone_size: once
d_call: TRBD2
cdr3_length: 17
j_call: TRBJ2-5
cdr3_nt: TGTGCCAGCAGTGAATATAGCGGGGGGGCCATAGCGGAGACCCAGTACTTC
cdr3_aa: CASSEYSGGAIAETQYF

v_call: TRBV7-2
clone_size: once
d_call: TRBD1
cdr3_length: 14
j_call: TRBJ1-5
cdr3_nt: TGTGCCAGCAGCGTGACAGGGAGCAATCAGCCCCAGCATTTT
cdr3_aa: CASSVTGSNQPQHF

v_call: TRBV5-1
clone_size: .
d_call: TRBD1
cdr3_length: 17
j_call: TRBJ1-4
cdr3_nt: TGCGCCAGCAGCTTGGTGGGACAGGGCAAATTTAATGAAAAACTGTTTTTT
cdr3_aa: CASSLVGQGKFNEKLFF

v_call: TRBV18
clone_size: many
d_call: .
cdr3_length: 15
j_call: TRBJ2-7
cdr3_nt: TGTGCCAGCTCACCACTGGGGGCCTTCAGCCACGAGCAGTACTTC
cdr3_aa: CASSPLGAFSHEQYF